This TCR beta chain was found in a study of human T cells and chemical hapten exposure. TCRdb used MiXCR to reprocess the RACE reads, holding one entry per CDR3 protein. Among 39,000 or so distinct CDR3 sequences listed, around 3.8% were seen once. The CDR3 sequence is 13 residues long. V lost 5 bases and J lost 7, with 15 bases in between. The germline V gene encodes CDR1 SGHTA and CDR2 FQGTGA. Ten or more counts support this clonotype. Time point here: patch test 1, 2 weeks after DPC sensitization. Treatment specified: therapeutic diphenylcyclopropenone sensitization with weekly scalp DPC. Total RNA extraction was carried out from unfractionated whole blood.

The sequence was obtained from a middle-aged man with alopecia areata. Some clones in this sample may be carry-over from other donors' samples. The chain joins TRBV7-3 to TRBJ2-7, with D perhaps being TRBD1 or TRBD2 (5 bases each). The starting material was whole blood, obtained in connection with sensitization to the hapten diphenylcyclopropenone (DPC). CDR3 in DNA: TGTGCCAGCAGCCTCTCCGGGGCAGGAGAGCAGTACTTC. It is translated as CASSLSGAGEQYF.